A selection of T cell receptor beta chains follows, all from one sample in a study of T-cell memory formation after mild COVID-19. One entry per CDR3 protein, called by TCRdb with MiXCR from the 5' RACE reads. The sample includes approximately 300,000 distinct CDR3 sequences, approximately 15% of them seen just once. Sample: PBMCs or a T cell subset sorted from them (not recorded which). Source of these receptors: a man between 18 and 29 years old who had mild COVID-19 (a few samples of this study predate the infection). Cell type and time point are not known. Both conserved end residues are part of each CDR3. D genes are given only for firm matches. The size of a clone is reported for some rows only, either as once, few or many, or as a class for expanded clones.

clone_size d_call j_call v_call cdr3_aa cdr3_nt
. . TRBJ1-2 TRBV19 CAAMGHLYGYTF TGTGCCGCGATGGGACACCTCTATGGCTACACCTTC
. TRBD1 TRBJ2-1 TRBV20-1 CSAPGQYNEQFF TGCAGTGCCCCGGGACAGTACAATGAGCAGTTCTTC
. . TRBJ2-5 TRBV12-3/TRBV12-4 CASSAPGSQETQYF TGTGCCAGCAGTGCCCCAGGGTCTCAAGAGACCCAGTACTTC
. . TRBJ2-3 TRBV5-1 CASSLNSASTDTQYF TGCGCCAGCAGCTTGAACTCTGCCAGCACAGATACGCAGTATTTT
. TRBD2 TRBJ2-1 TRBV4-3 CASSQGSSGGAGYEQFF TGCGCCAGCAGCCAAGGATCTAGCGGGGGGGCAGGCTATGAGCAGTTCTTC
few TRBD1 TRBJ1-2 TRBV5-1 CASSLTPGGVGGYTF TGCGCCAGCAGCCTAACCCCAGGGGGCGTCGGAGGCTACACCTTC
few . TRBJ2-7 TRBV20-1 CSAPHAGPHEQYF TGCAGTGCTCCCCACGCGGGCCCCCACGAGCAGTACTTC
once TRBD1 TRBJ2-5 TRBV6-2/TRBV6-3 CASTYHLGQGSETQYF TGTGCCAGCACCTACCACCTGGGACAGGGATCAGAGACCCAGTACTTC
. . TRBJ2-3 TRBV20-1 CSARDPRSTDTQYF TGCAGTGCTAGAGATCCGAGGAGCACAGATACGCAGTATTTT
. . TRBJ2-2 TRBV12-3/TRBV12-4 CASTEKGGTNTGELFF TGTGCCAGCACGGAAAAGGGCGGCACTAACACCGGGGAGCTGTTTTTT
. . TRBJ2-7 TRBV7-2 CASSLAPSSYEQYF TGTGCCAGCAGCTTAGCGCCTAGCAGCTACGAGCAGTACTTC
. . TRBJ1-2 TRBV27 CASTRGGNYGYTF TGTGCCAGCACCCGGGGGGGAAACTATGGCTACACCTTC
few . TRBJ2-7 TRBV5-6 CASSLWGHEQYF TGTGCCAGCAGCTTGTGGGGCCACGAGCAGTACTTC
few TRBD1 TRBJ1-4 TRBV4-1 CASSQERAGGDEKLFF TGCGCCAGCAGCCAAGAAAGGGCAGGGGGTGACGAAAAACTGTTTTTT
. . TRBJ1-5 TRBV7-3 CASSLIGGVGQPQHF TGTGCCAGCAGCTTAATAGGGGGGGTCGGGCAGCCCCAGCATTTT
few . TRBJ1-1 TRBV29-1 CSAVGTEAFF TGCAGCGCGGTGGGCACTGAAGCTTTCTTT
. . TRBJ1-4 TRBV4-3 CASSQDRQVNEKLFF TGCGCCAGCAGCCAAGATCGACAGGTTAATGAAAAACTGTTTTTT
. TRBD1 TRBJ2-7 TRBV4-2 CASSQETGGRYEQYF TGTGCCAGCAGCCAGGAGACAGGGGGCAGGTACGAGCAGTACTTC
. . TRBJ2-2 TRBV24-1 CATSDRRTGELFF TGTGCCACCAGTGATCGCAGGACCGGGGAGCTGTTTTTT
many . TRBJ1-1 TRBV20-1 CSAGQNTEAFF TGCAGTGCGGGACAGAACACTGAAGCTTTCTTT
. TRBD1 TRBJ2-4 TRBV7-9 CASSPGQGWAIQYF TGTGCCAGCAGCCCAGGACAGGGCTGGGCCATTCAGTACTTC
. . TRBJ1-5 TRBV20-1 CSASLGSNQPQHF TGCAGTGCTAGTCTAGGAAGCAATCAGCCCCAGCATTTT
few . TRBJ1-1 TRBV6-6 CASSPLQANTEAFF TGTGCCAGCAGCCCCCTTCAGGCGAACACTGAAGCTTTCTTT
. TRBD1 TRBJ2-3 TRBV20-1 CSARVGQGPSDTQYF TGCAGTGCTAGGGTAGGACAGGGGCCTTCAGATACGCAGTATTTT
. TRBD2 TRBJ2-5 TRBV7-8 CASSLYLGTSGQETQYF TGTGCCAGCAGCTTATACCTTGGGACTAGCGGCCAAGAGACCCAGTACTTC
few . TRBJ2-5 TRBV12-3/TRBV12-4 CASSLGGGMTQYF TGTGCCAGCAGTTTAGGCGGAGGGATGACCCAGTACTTC
. . TRBJ2-3 TRBV20-1 CSARVPTDTQYF TGCAGTGCTAGAGTGCCCACAGATACGCAGTATTTT
many TRBD2 TRBJ2-3 TRBV30 CAWSGALGGGTQYF TGTGCCTGGAGTGGGGCTCTCGGCGGGGGTACGCAGTATTTT
. . TRBJ2-3 TRBV5-1 CASSALWGPGTTDTQYF TGCGCCAGCAGCGCCTTATGGGGTCCCGGAACGACAGATACGCAGTATTTT
many . TRBJ2-1 TRBV6-5 CASSQGNEQFF TGTGCCAGCAGTCAGGGAAATGAGCAGTTCTTC
few . TRBJ2-1 TRBV10-3 CAISARGRNEQFF TGTGCCATCAGTGCCCGGGGGCGCAATGAGCAGTTCTTC
. . TRBJ2-3 TRBV24-1 CATNRDITDTQYF TGTGCCACCAACAGGGATATCACAGATACGCAGTATTTT